The rows below give T cell receptor beta chains drawn from one sample of a study of shared clonotypes between healthy human individuals. TCRdb keeps only in-frame clones here, not all; method: immunoSEQ multiplex PCR. Of over a million clones in the sample, around 74% are singletons; the top ten hold about 1.5%. Specimen: memory CD4+ T cells sorted from blood. All receptors come from a man between 18 and 29 years old in good health. Both conserved end residues are part of each CDR3. A D gene is named only where the DNA matches it firmly. Clone size is given for some rows only: seen once, a few or many times, or a class if the clone is expanded.

J gene	clone size	D gene	V gene	CDR3 DNA	CDR3 protein
TRBJ1-2	.	.	TRBV5-4	TGTGCCACCTTCTTTGAGGTTGGCAGGGGTTTACAGGCCTTTTTC	CATFFEVGRGLQAFF
TRBJ2-3	.	TRBD2	TRBV10-3	TGTGCCATCAGTGAGACAATCACTAGCGGGAGGGCCGTCGGCACAGATACGCAGTATTTT	CAISETITSGRAVGTDTQYF
TRBJ2-5	.	.	TRBV20-1	TGCAGTGCTATGGAAGAGACCCAGTACTTC	CSAMEETQYF
TRBJ1-6	.	.	TRBV5-8	TGTGCCAGCACTGGGGGCAACGGGAGGACCCTCCGGGACTCACCCCTCCACTTT	CASTGGNGRTLRDSPLHF
TRBJ2-5	.	TRBD2	TRBV10-2	TGCGCCAGCAGTGGGACTAGCGGGCGCGCCCAAGAGACCCAGTACTTC	CASSGTSGRAQETQYF
TRBJ2-7	.	TRBD2	TRBV5-1	TGCGCCAGCAGCCGCGGGGGTTACGAGCAGTACTTC	CASSRGGYEQYF
TRBJ2-7	.	TRBD1	TRBV10-3	TGTGCCATCAGTTTTTTCGGACAGGGGGGACCGTACGAGCAGTACTTC	CAISFFGQGGPYEQYF
TRBJ1-2	.	TRBD1	TRBV2	TGTGCCAGCAGGCGGGACAGGGAGAGTGGCTACACCTTC	CASRRDRESGYTF
TRBJ2-5	.	TRBD1	TRBV30	TGTGCCGCGGGCCCCGACAGGGGCGAGACCCAGTACTTC	CAAGPDRGETQYF
TRBJ2-6	few	.	TRBV28	TGTGCCAGCACCCTCCCGGGGGCTGGGGCCAACGTCCTGACTTTC	CASTLPGAGANVLTF
TRBJ2-2	.	.	TRBV18	TGTGCCAGCTCACCAAACTCCCATGCGACTACCGGGGAGCTGTTTTTT	CASSPNSHATTGELFF
TRBJ1-5	few	TRBD1	TRBV18	TGTGCCAGCTCGCCGACAGGGACTCAGCCCCAGCATTTT	CASSPTGTQPQHF
TRBJ2-3	.	.	TRBV11-2	TGTGCCAGCAGCTTAAATGGCAGGGAGGTGGATACGCAGTATTTT	CASSLNGREVDTQYF